The clone carrying this T cell receptor beta chain appeared a single time. The data originate from a study of blood T cell repertoires in COVID-19. Study details: The analysed material was cDNA or gDNA that came from T cells, B-cell-depleted T cells, or PBMCs.

Germline V gene lookup returns CDR1 MDHEN and CDR2 SYDVKM. Trimming removed 7 bases from V and 9 bases from J; junction bases left unmatched: 6. The CDR3 consists of 13 residues. The data were produced by immunoSEQ multiplex PCR, yet TCRdb's version contains in-frame clones alone and is incomplete. The table shows about 220,000 clones, with more than 75% occurring only once. The V call is TRBV28, the J call TRBJ1-6; 7 bases align to TRBD1. This TCR derives from a woman in her seventies with COVID-19, enrolled during active disease. Sample: peripheral blood. CDR3 sequence (DNA): TGTGCCAGCATCCTAAGGGACAGTTCACCCCTCCACTTT. Encoded protein: CASILRDSSPLHF.